Sequencing of this T cell receptor (beta chain) was carried out in a study of T-cell memory formation after mild COVID-19. Findings and limits, study-wide: Some clones that responded turned up in pre-infection memory, which suggests that cross-reactive memory joined in. A second wave expanding day 15 to 37 was CD4+-biased; contracting clones were balanced. There was no confirmation that second-wave clones peaking on day 37 were SARS-CoV-2 specific.

Researchers used 5'RACE with constant-segment primers to make TCR alpha and TCR beta cDNA libraries that carry sample barcodes and UMIs. MiXCR was run by TCRdb on the 5' RACE reads, yielding one entry per CDR3 protein. The data hold around 90,000 distinct CDR3 sequences, with roughly 15% observed a single time. As for this clonotype: Its antigen is unknown.

This TCR was recovered from a man younger than 35 who had mild COVID-19 (a few samples of this study predate the infection). Cell type and time point are not known. The specimen sequenced was PBMCs or a T cell subset sorted from them (not recorded which).

CDR3 DNA: TGTGCCAGTAGACAGGGACTCAATCAGCCCCAGCATTTT. It codes for CASRQGLNQPQHF. V is TRBV27 and J is TRBJ1-5, with TRBD1 matching over 7 bases. Trimming took 9 bases from V and 3 from J; bases not matched to a gene: 5. Germline values: CDR1 MNHEY, CDR2 SMNVEV (reference sequence). The CDR3 has 13 residues.